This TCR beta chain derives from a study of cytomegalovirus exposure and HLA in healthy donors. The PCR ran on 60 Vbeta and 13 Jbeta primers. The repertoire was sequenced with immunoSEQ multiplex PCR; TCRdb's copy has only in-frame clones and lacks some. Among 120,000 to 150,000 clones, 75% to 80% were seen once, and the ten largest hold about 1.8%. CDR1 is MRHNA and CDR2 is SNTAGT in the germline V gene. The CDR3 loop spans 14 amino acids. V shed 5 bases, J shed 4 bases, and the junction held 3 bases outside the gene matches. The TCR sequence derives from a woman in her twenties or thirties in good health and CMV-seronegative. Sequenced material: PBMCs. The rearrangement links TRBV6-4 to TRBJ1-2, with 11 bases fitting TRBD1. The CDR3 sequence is CASSPGTGGYGYTF. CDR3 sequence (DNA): TGTGCCAGCAGTCCCGGGACAGGGGGCTATGGCTACACCTTC.